The clone carrying this T cell receptor (beta chain) has just a few counts. Its target is not known. The assay that was used to sequence DNA from cultured CD4+ T cells was the Oncomine TCR Beta short-read assay. One entry per CDR3 protein, called by TCRdb with MiXCR from the PCR reads. Of around 8,000 distinct CDR3 sequences in the sample, 40% to 60% were seen once. The CDR3 covers 15 residues. Germline values: CDR1 DFQATT, CDR2 SNEGSKA (reference sequence). V lost 6 bases, J lost 1 base, and 18 bases lay in between. The treatment was: approximately 10-day PBMC culture with coronavirus spike peptide pools or control peptides (ViraFEST assay). From the unexposed donor, CD4+ T cells were collected ahead of the COVID-19 pandemic (2011-2018). Wells contained 2 million or so PBMCs each, and these were cultured with about 9.9 IU/ml IL-2 and around 10 ug/ml peptide pools. Unexposed donors' CD4+ T cells were tested against SARS-CoV-2 S/N and four cold-coronavirus spikes when cell numbers allowed.

The data were taken from a study of vaccination and CD4 T cells after COVID-19. The wider study: The convalescents comprised six males and four females, two of them Hispanic.

Overall study results and limits: Convalescent patients had a median roughly 86% of post-vaccine SARS-CoV-2-reactive clones that were detected only after vaccination, not before it.

This clonotype originated in a human donor in good health. The material sequenced was CD4+ T cells from blood, cultured in vitro. V usage is TRBV20-1 and J usage is TRBJ1-2, with D unclear. Here the CDR3 reads CSAQNQNRDNYGYTF. CDR3 in DNA: TGCAGTGCCCAGAACCAGAATAGAGATAACTATGGCTACACCTTC.